This entry describes one T cell receptor beta chain. This sample stems from a study of blood T cell repertoires in COVID-19. Study-wide background: Some COVID-19 samples were acute and others convalescent; all came from the United States, Italy and Spain. T cells, B-cell-depleted T cells, or PBMCs supplied cDNA or gDNA.

Original methodology: For nucleated cells, counts were estimated from reference gene primer amplification. The data were produced by immunoSEQ multiplex PCR, yet TCRdb's version contains in-frame clones alone and is incomplete. V and J calls plus clone size are reproduced from that table; the DNA served to infer D and trimming. The sample lists roughly 93,000 clones, around 87% seen once, with more than 1% in the top ten. The CDR3 loop spans 15 amino acids. Germline assignment: CDR1 WSHSY and CDR2 SAAADI. Trimming at V came to 3 bases and at J to 4 bases, leaving 5 bases not matched to a gene. The chain couples TRBV10-2 to TRBJ1-4; TRBD1 matches 7 bases. The sequenced material came from peripheral blood. This clonotype originated in a human donor in a cohort sampled during active COVID-19. CDR3 DNA: TGCGCCAGCAGTGAAGGGACAGTTGATAATGAAAAACTGTTTTTT. Translating it yields CASSEGTVDNEKLFF.